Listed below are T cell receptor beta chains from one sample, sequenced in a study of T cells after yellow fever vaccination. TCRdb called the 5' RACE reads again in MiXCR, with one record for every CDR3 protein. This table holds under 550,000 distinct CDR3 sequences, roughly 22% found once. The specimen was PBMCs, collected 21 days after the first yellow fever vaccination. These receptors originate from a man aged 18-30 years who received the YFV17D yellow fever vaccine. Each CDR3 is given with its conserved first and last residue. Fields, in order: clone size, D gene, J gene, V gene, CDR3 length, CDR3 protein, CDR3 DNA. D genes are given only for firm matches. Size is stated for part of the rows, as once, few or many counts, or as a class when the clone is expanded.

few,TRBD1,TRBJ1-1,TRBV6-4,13,CASSSTGATEAFF,TGTGCCAGCAGCTCTACAGGGGCCACTGAAGCTTTCTTT
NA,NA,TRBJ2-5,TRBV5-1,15,CASIPNGGLWETQYF,TGCGCCAGCATACCCAACGGGGGCTTGTGGGAGACCCAGTACTTC
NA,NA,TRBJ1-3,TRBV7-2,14,CASSSVRGGNTIYF,TGTGCCAGCAGCTCTGTCAGGGGAGGAAACACCATATATTTT
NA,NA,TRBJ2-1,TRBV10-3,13,CAFAEGLNNEQFF,TGTGCCTTCGCCGAGGGATTGAACAATGAGCAGTTCTTC
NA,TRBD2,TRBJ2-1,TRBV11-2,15,CASSTQRGVYNEQFF,TGTGCCAGCAGCACTCAGCGGGGCGTGTACAATGAGCAGTTCTTC
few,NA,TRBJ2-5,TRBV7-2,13,CASSLRTLGTQYF,TGTGCCAGCAGCTTACGGACTTTGGGGACCCAGTACTTC
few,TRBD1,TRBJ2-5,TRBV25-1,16,CASSPSGTEDQETQYF,TGTGCCAGCAGCCCCTCCGGGACAGAGGACCAAGAGACCCAGTACTTC
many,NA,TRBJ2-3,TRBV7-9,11,CASSYADTQYF,TGTGCCAGCAGCTATGCAGATACGCAGTATTTT
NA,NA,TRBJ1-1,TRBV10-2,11,CASSEGVVAFF,TGCGCCAGCAGTGAAGGCGTAGTAGCTTTCTTT
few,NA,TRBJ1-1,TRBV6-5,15,CASRPGGTSNTEAFF,TGTGCCAGCAGACCTGGCGGGACATCGAACACTGAAGCTTTCTTT
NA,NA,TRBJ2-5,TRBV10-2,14,CASSESGGEETQYF,TGCGCCAGCAGCGAGTCAGGGGGGGAAGAGACCCAGTACTTC
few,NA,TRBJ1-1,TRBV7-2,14,CASSYGQHSSEAFF,TGTGCCAGCAGCTACGGACAGCACTCCTCCGAAGCTTTCTTT
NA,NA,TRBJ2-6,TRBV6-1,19,CASSPTTFAGISGANVLTF,TGTGCCAGCAGTCCCACGACTTTCGCGGGGATCTCTGGGGCCAACGTCCTGACTTTC
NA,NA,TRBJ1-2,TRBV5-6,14,CASSRDTLSYGYTF,TGTGCCAGCAGCCGGGACACCCTTAGCTATGGCTACACCTTC
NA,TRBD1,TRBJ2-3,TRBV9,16,CASSVEDRAGTDTQYF,TGTGCCAGCAGCGTAGAGGACAGGGCCGGCACAGATACGCAGTATTTT
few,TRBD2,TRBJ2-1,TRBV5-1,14,CASSGTSGGYEQFF,TGCGCCAGCTCGGGGACTAGCGGGGGCTATGAGCAGTTCTTC
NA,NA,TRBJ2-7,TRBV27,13,CASSPWVFYEQYF,TGTGCCAGCAGCCCCTGGGTCTTCTACGAGCAGTACTTC